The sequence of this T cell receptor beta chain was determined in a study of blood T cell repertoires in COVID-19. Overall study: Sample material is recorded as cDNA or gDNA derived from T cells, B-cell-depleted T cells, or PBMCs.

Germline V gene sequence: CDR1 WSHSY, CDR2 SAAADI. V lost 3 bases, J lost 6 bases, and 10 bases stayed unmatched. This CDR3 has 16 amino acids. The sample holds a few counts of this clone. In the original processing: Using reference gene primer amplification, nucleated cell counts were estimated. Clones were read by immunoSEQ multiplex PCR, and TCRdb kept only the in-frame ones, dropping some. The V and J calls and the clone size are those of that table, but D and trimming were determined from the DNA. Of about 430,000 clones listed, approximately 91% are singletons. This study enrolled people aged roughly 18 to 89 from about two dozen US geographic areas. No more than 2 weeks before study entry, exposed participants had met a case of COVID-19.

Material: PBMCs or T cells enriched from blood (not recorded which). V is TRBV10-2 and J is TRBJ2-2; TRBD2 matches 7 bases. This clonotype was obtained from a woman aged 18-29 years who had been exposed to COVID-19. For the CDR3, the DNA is TGCGCCAGCAGTGATTTCCCGGGAGGCTACGCCGGGGAGCTGTTTTTT. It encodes CASSDFPGGYAGELFF.